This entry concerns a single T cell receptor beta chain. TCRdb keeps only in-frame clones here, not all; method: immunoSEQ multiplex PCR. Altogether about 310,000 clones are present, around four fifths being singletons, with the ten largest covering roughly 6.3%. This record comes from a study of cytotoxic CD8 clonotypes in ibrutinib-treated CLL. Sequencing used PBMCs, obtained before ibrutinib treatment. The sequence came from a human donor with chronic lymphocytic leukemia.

Here the CDR3 reads CASSQGTGRTNEKLFF. CDR3 coding DNA: TGTGCCAGCAGTCAAGGGACAGGGAGAACTAATGAAAAACTGTTTTTT. The gene calls are TRBV27 and TRBJ1-4, with 9 bases fitting TRBD1. V was pared by 5 bases and J by 1 base, with 5 bases of the junction left unmatched. The CDR3 has 16 residues. Germline CDR1 and CDR2: MNHEY and SMNVEV (reference sequence).